This T cell receptor (beta chain) was recovered during a study of blood T cells in healthy people across ages. The V and J ends lost 4 bases and 0 bases respectively, with 16 bases between them. Germline CDR1 is LGHDT and CDR2 is YNNKEL (reference sequence). The CDR3 runs 18 residues. Then a second PCR, running about 6 to 11 cycles, was carried out with a sample-barcoded 5' primer and a J-beta primer mix. TCRdb reanalysed the 5' RACE reads using MiXCR and keeps one entry per CDR3 protein. The sample holds hundreds of thousands of distinct CDR3 sequences; 20% to 25% are singletons and the top ten take about 22%.

Sequenced: blood. The gene calls are TRBV3-1 and TRBJ1-6; TRBD1 is a possible D gene (6 bases). The receptor comes from a man aged 65 to 79 in good health. DNA of the CDR3: TGTGCCAGCAGCCCGCGGACAGCCTCGAGCTCCTATAATTCACCCCTCCACTTT. It specifies CASSPRTASSSYNSPLHF.